Only a few counts were recorded for the clone carrying this TCR beta chain. The record originates from a study of ipilimumab plus nivolumab after autologous stem cell transplantation. Starting 14 to 28 days after autologous transplant, ipilimumab 1 mg/kg was given. This CDR3 spans 13 amino acids. The J segment lost 4 bases and the V segment lost 6 bases, leaving 5 bases of the junction unmatched. Germline V gives CDR1 MDHEN, CDR2 SYDVKM. Here immunoSEQ multiplex PCR was the method, and the copy in TCRdb shows in-frame clones only, minus some. The repertoire includes more than 15,000 clones, more than 65% of them detected once, and 35% sits in the top ten.

The clonotype comes from a male donor with diffuse large B-cell lymphoma. The chain combines TRBV28 with TRBJ2-5; 7 nucleotides align to TRBD1. The input for sequencing was PBMCs, taken in a trial of ipilimumab plus nivolumab as post-transplant consolidation. The CDR3 reads CASRPQGRETQYF. The CDR3 DNA reads as TGTGCCAGCAGGCCACAGGGGAGAGAGACCCAGTACTTC.